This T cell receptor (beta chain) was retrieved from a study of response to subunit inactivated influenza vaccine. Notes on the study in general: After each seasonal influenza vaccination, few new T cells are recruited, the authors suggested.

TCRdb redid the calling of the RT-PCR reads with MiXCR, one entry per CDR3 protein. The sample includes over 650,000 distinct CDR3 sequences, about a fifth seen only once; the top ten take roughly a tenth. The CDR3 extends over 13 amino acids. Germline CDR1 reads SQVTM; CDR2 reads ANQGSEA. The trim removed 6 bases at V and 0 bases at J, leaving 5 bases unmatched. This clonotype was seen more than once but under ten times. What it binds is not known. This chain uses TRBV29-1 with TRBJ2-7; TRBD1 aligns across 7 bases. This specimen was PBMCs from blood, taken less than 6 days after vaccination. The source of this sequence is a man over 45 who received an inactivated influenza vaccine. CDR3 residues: CSVRQGDSYEQYF. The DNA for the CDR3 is TGCAGCGTGCGACAGGGCGACTCCTACGAGCAGTACTTC.